The entry that follows covers one T cell receptor (beta chain) sequence. The sample is drawn from a study of T cell changes during pregnancy in multiple sclerosis. Clones were read by immunoSEQ multiplex PCR, and TCRdb kept only the in-frame ones, dropping some. Found here are more than 35,000 clones, roughly 93% of them singletons; the top ten hold 0.39%. This CDR3 has 18 residues. V shed 5 bases and J 10 bases; nucleotides not matched to a gene: 20. Germline lookup yields CDR1 MNHEY and CDR2 SMNVEV (reference sequence). This specimen was CD4+ T cells from peripheral blood mononuclear cells, taken in the second trimester of pregnancy. The chain combines TRBV27 with TRBJ1-6; 7 bases match TRBD1. The sequence derives from a female donor with multiple sclerosis, enrolled in a pregnancy study. In nucleotides, the CDR3 is TGTGCCAGCAGTAGAGTCTCAGCACCCGGGACAGTGGGATCACCCCTCCACTTT. It yields the protein CASSRVSAPGTVGSPLHF.